This T cell receptor beta chain derives from a study of shared clonotypes between healthy human individuals. Study-level background: Researchers drew samples from two women and a few men aged 18 to 49. General observations from the study: Deeper or shallower sequencing was expected to change how clonotypes are shared among donors. Estimated richness was generally greater in naive than memory subsets.

The germline gives CDR1 SGHDT, CDR2 YYEEEE. There are 16 residues in the CDR3. The ends were cut back, 0 bases at V and 3 bases at J, with 15 bases in the middle. Regarding this clone: Its antigen is unidentified.

Profiled with immunoSEQ multiplex PCR; TCRdb holds only in-frame clones, not every one. Found here are over a million clones, about 84% of them singletons; the top ten hold 0.55% to 0.7%. The study separated CD4+ cells into CD45RA+ naive and CD45RA-negative memory subsets. This sequence joins TRBV5-6 and TRBJ1-1, with D perhaps matching TRBD1 (5 bases). What was sequenced was memory CD4+ T cells from PBMCs. The subset is: CD45RA-negative fraction. This sequence was found in a young man in good health. Some clones in this sample may be carry-over from other donors' samples. CDR3 sequence (DNA): TGTGCCAGCAGCTTGGACATGGGGCGTGGGGACACTGAAGCTTTCTTT. Protein product: CASSLDMGRGDTEAFF.